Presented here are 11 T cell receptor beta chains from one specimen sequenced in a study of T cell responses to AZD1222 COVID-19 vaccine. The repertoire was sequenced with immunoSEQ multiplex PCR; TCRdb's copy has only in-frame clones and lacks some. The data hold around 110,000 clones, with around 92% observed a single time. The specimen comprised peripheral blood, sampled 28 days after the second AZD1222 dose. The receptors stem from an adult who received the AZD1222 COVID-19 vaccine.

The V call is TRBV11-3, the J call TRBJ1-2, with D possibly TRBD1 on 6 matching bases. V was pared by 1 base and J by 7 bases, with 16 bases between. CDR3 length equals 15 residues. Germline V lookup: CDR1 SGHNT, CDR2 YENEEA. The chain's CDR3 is CASSLGRGRTIGYTF. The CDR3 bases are TGTGCCAGCAGCTTAGGCCGGGGGCGAACGATTGGCTACACCTTC.

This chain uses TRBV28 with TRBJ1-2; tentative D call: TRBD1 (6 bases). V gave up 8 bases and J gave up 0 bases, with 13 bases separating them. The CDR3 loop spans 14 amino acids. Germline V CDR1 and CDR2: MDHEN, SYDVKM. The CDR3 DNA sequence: TGTGCCAGCCCTGGGGACAATGCTAACTATGGCTACACCTTC. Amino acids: CASPGDNANYGYTF.

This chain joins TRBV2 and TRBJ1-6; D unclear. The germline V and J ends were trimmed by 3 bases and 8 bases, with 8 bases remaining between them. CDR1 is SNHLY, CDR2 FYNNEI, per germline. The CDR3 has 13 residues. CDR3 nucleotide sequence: TGTGCCAGCAGTGACGTGCCGGATTCACCCCTCCACTTT. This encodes CASSDVPDSPLHF.

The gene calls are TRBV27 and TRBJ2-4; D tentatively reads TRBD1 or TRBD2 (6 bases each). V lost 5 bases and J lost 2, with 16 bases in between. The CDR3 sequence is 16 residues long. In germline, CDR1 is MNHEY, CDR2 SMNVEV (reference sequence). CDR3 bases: TGTGCCAGCAGTCTTTCGGGGGCTATGACCAAAAACATTCAGTACTTC. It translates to CASSLSGAMTKNIQYF.

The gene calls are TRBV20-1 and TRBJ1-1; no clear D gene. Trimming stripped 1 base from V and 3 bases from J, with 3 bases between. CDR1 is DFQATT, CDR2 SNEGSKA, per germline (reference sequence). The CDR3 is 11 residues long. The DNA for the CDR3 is TGCAGTGCTAGAGGGTACACTGAAGCTTTCTTT. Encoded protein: CSARGYTEAFF.

CDR3 sequence: CASSLARGHSPLHF. CDR3 DNA: TGTGCCAGCAGCTTAGCCAGGGGCCATTCACCCCTCCACTTT. This chain connects TRBV7-9 to TRBJ1-6; D may be TRBD1 (6 bases). Germline values: CDR1 SEHNR, CDR2 FQNEAQ (reference sequence). The CDR3 consists of 14 residues. V was pared by 0 bases and J by 8 bases, with 8 bases between.

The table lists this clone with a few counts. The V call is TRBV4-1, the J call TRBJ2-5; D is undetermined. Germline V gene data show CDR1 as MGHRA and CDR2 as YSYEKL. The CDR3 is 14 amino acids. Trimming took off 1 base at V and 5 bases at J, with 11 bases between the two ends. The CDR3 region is CASSQVSVGETQYF. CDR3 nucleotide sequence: TGCGCCAGCAGCCAAGTTTCCGTGGGGGAGACCCAGTACTTC.

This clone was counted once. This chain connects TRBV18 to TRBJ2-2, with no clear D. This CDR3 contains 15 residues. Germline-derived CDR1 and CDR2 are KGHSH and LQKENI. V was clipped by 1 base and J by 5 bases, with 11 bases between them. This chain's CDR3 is CASSPQPAITGELFF. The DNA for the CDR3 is TGTGCCAGCTCACCACAGCCGGCTATTACCGGGGAGCTGTTTTTT.

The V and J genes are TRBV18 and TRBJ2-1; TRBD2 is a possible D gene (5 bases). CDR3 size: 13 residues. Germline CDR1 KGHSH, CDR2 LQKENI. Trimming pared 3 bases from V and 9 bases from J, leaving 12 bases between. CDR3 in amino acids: CASSPLESGEQFF. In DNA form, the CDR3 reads TGTGCCAGCTCACCCCTCGAGAGCGGTGAGCAGTTCTTC.

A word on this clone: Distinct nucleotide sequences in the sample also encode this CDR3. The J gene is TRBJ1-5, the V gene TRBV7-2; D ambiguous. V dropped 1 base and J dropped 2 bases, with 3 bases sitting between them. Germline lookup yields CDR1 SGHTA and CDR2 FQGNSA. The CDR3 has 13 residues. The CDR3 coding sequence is TGTGCCAGCAGCTTAGATGGCAATCAGCCCCAGCATTTT. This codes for CASSLDGNQPQHF. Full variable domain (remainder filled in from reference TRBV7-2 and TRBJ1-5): GAGVSQSPSNKVTEKGKDVELRCDPISGHTALYWYRQSLGQGLEFLIYFQGNSAPDKSGLPSDRFSAERTGGSVSTLTIQRTQQEDSAVYLCASSLDGNQPQHFGDGTRLSIL.

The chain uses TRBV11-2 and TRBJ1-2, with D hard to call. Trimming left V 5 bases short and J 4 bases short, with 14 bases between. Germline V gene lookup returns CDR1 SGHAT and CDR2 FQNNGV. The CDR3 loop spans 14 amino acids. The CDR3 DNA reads TGTGCCAGCAGCGCCCCCTCGAGCCCCTATGGCTACACCTTC. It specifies CASSAPSSPYGYTF.